This T cell receptor delta chain was sequenced for a study of Vδ1+ human thymocytes. Points from the study as a whole: Bulk data may be misread because of unexpected Vdelta2 sequences. Thymic TRG and TRD repertoires appeared highly polyclonal.

Sequences come from RNA converted to cDNA by reverse transcription. Multiplex PCR used pooled V-gene forward primers and a constant-region reverse primer to amplify CDR3s. TCRdb re-called the multiplex PCR reads through CATT. The sample shows fewer than 90,000 delta-chain clones, approximately 34% of them seen only once. Turning to this clone: Antigen unknown.

Trimming took 2 bases from V and 0 from J; bases not matched to a gene: 45. This CDR3 has 31 residues. From germline, CDR1 is TSWWSYY and CDR2 QGS. Between roughly 96% and 99.6% of sorted thymocytes were Vdelta1+. The receptor was isolated from a boy less than two years old who had congenital heart surgery. The chain employs TRDV1 and TRDJ1; 13 nucleotides match TRDD3. The sequenced sample was Vdelta1+ gamma-delta thymocytes from the thymus. Subset: FACS-sorted CD3+ TCRalphabeta- TCRVdelta1+ TCRVdelta2- thymocytes. The CDR3 DNA reads TGTGCTCTTGGGGAAAATCCCCAGCCGGCACTTACTGGGGGATACGCCATAAATGAACCTCCCAACGTAACAAACACCGATAAACTCATCTTT. Residues: CALGENPQPALTGGYAINEPPNVTNTDKLIF.